Below, 23 T cell receptor beta chains from the same sample are listed, as sequenced in a study of T cells in Graves' hyperthyroidism and ophthalmopathy. Using RNA transcripts as the source, TCR beta CDR3 regions were amplified. The primer set for the first-round RT-PCR of the TCR CDR3 was HTBI. In TCRdb, the multiplex PCR reads were re-called with MiXCR into one record per CDR3 protein. The sample shows about 280,000 distinct CDR3 sequences, less than 30% of them seen only once. The sample comprised blood. Receptor source: a man aged 40-49 years with Graves' hyperthyroidism that later progressed to Graves' ophthalmopathy.

This clonotype was picked up many times. The chain joins TRBV3-1 to TRBJ2-5; D gene uncertain. This CDR3 has 13 amino acids. The V and J ends lost 0 bases and 4 bases respectively, with 6 bases between them. The germline V gene encodes CDR1 LGHDT and CDR2 YNNKEL (reference sequence). The DNA for the CDR3 is TGTGCCAGCAGCCAAGAGGCGCGAGAGACCCAGTACTTC. Translation: CASSQEARETQYF.

The chain recombines TRBV28 with TRBJ2-5; unclear D gene. Germline-derived CDR1 and CDR2 are MDHEN and SYDVKM. CDR3 length equals 15 residues. V dropped 3 bases and J dropped 5 bases, with 16 bases sitting between them. The CDR3 DNA is TGTGCCAGCAGTTTCGAAGCCCCGGGTTACGAGACCCAGTACTTC. Protein product: CASSFEAPGYETQYF.

In this sample, this clonotype turned up many times. The chain carries TRBV24-1 and TRBJ1-1, with D hard to call. In germline, CDR1 is KGHDR, CDR2 SFDVKD. The CDR3 covers 14 residues. V lost 5 bases and J lost 2, with 11 bases in between. CDR3 DNA: TGTGCCACCAGTGGGCCGGGAACCAACACTGAAGCTTTCTTT. Translated, it gives CATSGPGTNTEAFF.

Comments on this clonotype: This could be a read error, since a much larger clone is one nucleotide away. V and J are TRBV12-3 or TRBV12-4 and TRBJ1-2; maybe TRBD1 (5 bases). The CDR3 sequence is 11 residues long. Trimming left V 5 bases short and J 6 bases short, with 7 bases between. CDR3: CASSIRDGYTF. For the CDR3, the DNA is TGTGCCAGCAGTATCAGGGATGGCTACACCTTC.

This clonotype has a count of ten or more. The chain carries TRBV6-2 or TRBV6-3 and TRBJ2-7; 11 bases are a match to TRBD2. The V gene end was trimmed by 4 bases and the J gene end by 6 bases; junction bases not matched to a gene: 20. The CDR3 contains 19 residues. Looked up from germline, CDR1 is MNHEY and CDR2 is SVGEGT. CDR3 region: CASSSRQGPRLAGSGEQYF. For the CDR3, the DNA is TGTGCCAGCAGTTCGCGACAGGGACCAAGACTAGCGGGATCGGGCGAGCAGTACTTC.

There are many counts of this clonotype. This sequence joins TRBV2 and TRBJ2-7, with 7 nucleotides matching TRBD1. This CDR3 is 13 amino acids long. V was pared by 6 bases and J by 0 bases, with 2 bases of the junction left unmatched. Germline CDR1 reads SNHLY; CDR2 reads FYNNEI. The CDR3 sequence is CASRWDSSYEQYF. CDR3 coding DNA: TGTGCCAGCAGATGGGACAGCTCCTACGAGCAGTACTTC.

This clonotype was found a few times. This chain links TRBV12-3 or TRBV12-4 with TRBJ2-5; a weak D match, TRBD2 (5 bases). This CDR3 contains 17 residues. Trimming removed 1 base from V and 3 bases from J, with 18 bases in between. In DNA, the CDR3 is TGTGCCAGCAGTTTAGGCGGGTTTGGGCCCTTGGAAGAGACCCAGTACTTC. Translated: CASSLGGFGPLEETQYF.

This chain connects TRBV6-1 to TRBJ2-7; TRBD2 matches at 11 bases. CDR1 MNHNS and CDR2 SASEGT come from the germline V gene. This CDR3 has 14 residues. Trimming removed 5 bases from V and 4 bases from J; junction bases left unmatched: 4. In DNA form, the CDR3 reads TGTGCCAGCAGTAAACTAGCGGGAGTGTACGAGCAGTACTTC. Protein sequence: CASSKLAGVYEQYF.

This chain uses TRBV19 with TRBJ2-5; D gene ambiguous. Germline values: CDR1 LNHDA, CDR2 SQIVND (reference sequence). The CDR3 loop spans 15 amino acids. Trimming removed 5 bases at V and 2 bases at J, with 15 bases between. The CDR3 here is CASSPNYVEQETQYF. The CDR3 coding sequence is TGTGCCAGTAGTCCAAATTATGTGGAACAAGAGACCCAGTACTTC.

This clonotype has a count of ten or more. This chain uses TRBV12-3 or TRBV12-4 with TRBJ1-2, with no clear D. The ends were cut back, 3 bases at V and 2 bases at J, with 10 bases in the middle. The CDR3 extends over 14 amino acids. The CDR3 nucleotides read TGTGCCAGCAGTTTCCGGGGAGGGAACTATGGCTACACCTTC. Translating it yields CASSFRGGNYGYTF.

The table lists this clonotype with many counts. V gene TRBV12-3 or TRBV12-4 combines with J gene TRBJ1-1; no definite D call. The CDR3 loop spans 14 amino acids. V lost 6 bases, J lost 1 base, and 12 bases lay in between. The CDR3 loop is CASSRWTANTEAFF. The CDR3 nucleotides are TGTGCCAGCAGCCGATGGACGGCGAACACTGAAGCTTTCTTT.

The rearrangement links TRBV12-3 or TRBV12-4 to TRBJ1-2; D is unresolved. The CDR3 sequence is 14 residues long. Trimming left V 7 bases short and J 0 bases short, with 12 bases between. The CDR3 here is CASTVGRTNYGYTF. The DNA for the CDR3 is TGTGCCAGCACCGTCGGCCGTACTAACTATGGCTACACCTTC.

The gene calls are TRBV6-2 or TRBV6-3 and TRBJ2-7; no clear D. Germline V lookup: CDR1 MNHEY, CDR2 SVGEGT. The CDR3 contains 15 residues. With 0 bases removed from V and 4 bases from J, the gap between germline ends came to 13 bases. CDR3 in DNA: TGTGCCAGCAGTTACTCAGCAGTACTCGGGTACGAGCAGTACTTC. This gives the protein CASSYSAVLGYEQYF.

This chain connects TRBV3-1 to TRBJ2-7; D unresolved. The CDR3 length is 15 residues. Germline CDR1 is LGHDT and CDR2 is YNNKEL (reference sequence). With 3 bases removed from V and 6 bases from J, the gap between germline ends came to 18 bases. The CDR3 reads CASSHLGALYGEQYF. CDR3 nucleotide sequence: TGTGCCAGCAGCCACCTGGGTGCGTTGTATGGCGAGCAGTACTTC.

The J gene is TRBJ2-7, the V gene TRBV12-3 or TRBV12-4; D call uncertain. Deletions cut 5 bases from V and 7 bases from J, with 18 bases between. The CDR3 sequence is 14 residues long. The CDR3 reads CASSPTWTDLEQYF. CDR3 in DNA: TGTGCCAGCAGTCCTACCTGGACCGATTTGGAGCAGTACTTC.

This clonotype was detected many times. The chain combines TRBV28 with TRBJ1-1; D ambiguous. Germline CDR1 MDHEN, CDR2 SYDVKM. Deletions cut 1 base from V and 0 bases from J, with 15 bases between. The CDR3 contains 17 residues. CDR3: CASSLFPDGGMNTEAFF. In DNA, the CDR3 is TGTGCCAGCAGTTTATTTCCGGACGGTGGAATGAACACTGAAGCTTTCTTT.

This clonotype has at least ten counts. This chain links TRBV2 with TRBJ2-5; D is undetermined. The V gene lost 7 bases and the J gene lost 2 bases, with 17 bases spanning the gap. Germline V lookup: CDR1 SNHLY, CDR2 FYNNEI. The CDR3 has 15 residues. The CDR3 DNA follows: TGTGCCAGCACCATTAGAGGTGGACGGCAAGAGACCCAGTACTTC. This sequence encodes CASTIRGGRQETQYF.

The J gene is TRBJ2-5, the V gene TRBV7-8; 7 positions agree with TRBD2. Germline V CDR1 and CDR2: SGHVS, FQNEAQ. J gave up 5 bases and V 0 bases, and 3 bases lay outside the gene matches. CDR3 length: 14 amino acids. The CDR3 sequence: CASSLALGGETQYF. For the CDR3, the DNA is TGTGCCAGCAGCTTAGCCCTCGGGGGGGAGACCCAGTACTTC.

This clonotype was counted many times. For the CDR3, the DNA is TGTGCCAGCAGTACAGTCAATCAGCCCCAGCATTTT. It translates to CASSTVNQPQHF. The chain employs TRBV12-3 or TRBV12-4 and TRBJ1-5; D unclear. The ends were cut back, 5 bases at V and 3 bases at J, with 5 bases in the middle. This CDR3 contains 12 residues.

V is TRBV24-1 and J is TRBJ1-2, with D possibly TRBD1 on 5 matching bases. Trimming pared 7 bases from V and 8 bases from J, leaving 19 bases between. The germline CDR1 and CDR2 sequences are KGHDR and SFDVKD. The CDR3 spans 14 residues. CDR3 in DNA: TGTGCCACCAGCCAAACCGGGGCCATAAGAGGCTACACCTTC. Translated: CATSQTGAIRGYTF.

This clonotype has at least ten counts. The CDR3 nucleotides read TGTGCTAGTCAGGGTACGGCCACTGAAGCTTTCTTT. Translation: CASQGTATEAFF. The chain carries TRBV12-5 and TRBJ1-1; D is perhaps TRBD1 (5 bases). The CDR3 is 12 residues long. Germline V lookup: CDR1 LGHNT, CDR2 FRNRAP. The V end lost 8 bases, the J end lost 4 bases, and 11 bases lay between the germline ends.

The sample holds many counts of this clonotype. The chain recombines TRBV10-3 with TRBJ1-3; unclear D gene. Germline loops: CDR1 ENHRY, CDR2 SYGVKD. This CDR3 contains 15 residues. V shed 5 bases and J shed 2 bases, with 13 bases lying between them. The CDR3 region is CAISIAGQAGNTIYF. As DNA, the CDR3 is TGTGCCATCAGTATCGCAGGCCAGGCTGGAAACACCATATATTTT.

This clonotype was observed many times. A junction end diverges from the germline sequence, so it may reflect a read error. This chain uses TRBV5-1 with TRBJ2-7; D gene ambiguous. Germline values: CDR1 SGHRS, CDR2 YFSETQ. The CDR3 consists of 15 residues. CDR3 loop: CASSLDPARSYEQYF. The CDR3 DNA reads TGCGCCAGCAGTTTGGACCCTGCCAGGTCCTACGAGCAGTACTTC.